Included here is one T cell receptor (beta chain) sequence, with context. Its antigen is not identified. Unique molecular identifiers were used to barcode this TCRbeta library. TCRdb re-analysed the PCR reads in MiXCR, keeping a single row per CDR3 protein. The sample records about 420,000 distinct CDR3 sequences, around 15% being singletons. The data are from a study of T-cell reconstitution after alpha-beta-depleted transplantation in children. Germline V CDR1 and CDR2: ENHRY, SYGVKD. The CDR3 length is 17 residues. The germline V and J ends were trimmed by 6 bases and 5 bases, with 25 bases remaining between them. Study-wide results and caveats: There were reportedly several hundred expanded graft clones from which alpha-beta T cells came about two months after transplant. The high TCRbeta diversity at day 60 in some patients came from surviving recipient T cells and thymic progenitors. Hyperexpanded clones declined; after one year, newly produced T cells mostly supplied diversity.

The origin of this receptor is a boy under two years old who had a stem cell transplant for Wiskott-Aldrich syndrome, so the T cells may come from the graft donor. The rearrangement joins TRBV10-3 to TRBJ1-1; a weak D match, TRBD1 (5 bases). The sequences come from PBMCs, mostly from graft donor cells, collected 360 days after TCRalphabeta/CD19-depleted stem cell transplant. In DNA, the CDR3 is TGTGCCATCAGCCAGAGGGAGGGGAAGAGGTATGGGACTGAAGCTTTCTTT. The encoded protein is CAISQREGKRYGTEAFF.